The T cell receptor beta chain under discussion was sequenced for a study of cytomegalovirus exposure and HLA in healthy donors. With 60 Vbeta and 13 Jbeta primers, the PCR was carried out. Assay: immunoSEQ multiplex PCR; the TCRdb copy retains only in-frame clones and omits some. Here the sample spans some 150,000 clones, approximately 86% being singletons. Study findings and constraints: An analysis was carried out later, and it reportedly showed fewer N-insertions in an Asian-associated ancestry cluster than the approximately 660-donor mean. Researchers reported in a later analysis that a missense DCLRE1C variant was tied to TCR beta V- and J-gene trimming. Cytomegalovirus status, reportedly, was diagnosed with high specificity and sensitivity by the classifier.

Only one count was recorded for this clone. No antigen is known for it. V lost 5 bases and J lost 2, with 8 bases in between. Germline loops: CDR1 ENHRY, CDR2 SYGVKD. This CDR3 contains 13 residues. The sample consisted of PBMCs. The rearrangement links TRBV10-3 to TRBJ2-3, with a tentative D call TRBD2 (5 bases). The clonotype was recovered from a male donor in good health and CMV-seronegative. The CDR3 DNA sequence: TGTGCCATCAGTCGACGGGACACAGATACGCAGTATTTT. Translating it yields CAISRRDTDTQYF.